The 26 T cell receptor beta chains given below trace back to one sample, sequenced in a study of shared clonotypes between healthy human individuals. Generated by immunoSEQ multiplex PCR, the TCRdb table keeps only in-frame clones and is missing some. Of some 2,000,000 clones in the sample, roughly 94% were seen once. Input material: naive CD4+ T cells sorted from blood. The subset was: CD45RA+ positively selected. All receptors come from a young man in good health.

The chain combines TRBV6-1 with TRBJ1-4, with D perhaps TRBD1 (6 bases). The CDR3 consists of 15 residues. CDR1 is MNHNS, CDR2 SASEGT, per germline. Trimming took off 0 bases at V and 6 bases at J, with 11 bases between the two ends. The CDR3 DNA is TGTGCCAGCAGTGAAGCTGGGGGCAGAGATGAAAAACTGTTTTTT. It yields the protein CASSEAGGRDEKLFF.

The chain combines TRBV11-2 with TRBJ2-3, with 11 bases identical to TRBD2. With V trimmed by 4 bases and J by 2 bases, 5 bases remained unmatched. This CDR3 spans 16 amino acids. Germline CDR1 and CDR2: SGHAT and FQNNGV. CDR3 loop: CASSSLAGGFTDTQYF. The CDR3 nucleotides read TGTGCCAGCAGCTCCCTAGCGGGGGGCTTCACAGATACGCAGTATTTT.

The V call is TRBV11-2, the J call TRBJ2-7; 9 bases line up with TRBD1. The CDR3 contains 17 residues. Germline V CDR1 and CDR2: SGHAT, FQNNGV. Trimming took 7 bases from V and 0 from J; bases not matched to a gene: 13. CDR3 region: CASNQGTGSIASYEQYF. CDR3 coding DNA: TGTGCCAGCAACCAAGGGACAGGGTCAATTGCCTCCTACGAGCAGTACTTC.

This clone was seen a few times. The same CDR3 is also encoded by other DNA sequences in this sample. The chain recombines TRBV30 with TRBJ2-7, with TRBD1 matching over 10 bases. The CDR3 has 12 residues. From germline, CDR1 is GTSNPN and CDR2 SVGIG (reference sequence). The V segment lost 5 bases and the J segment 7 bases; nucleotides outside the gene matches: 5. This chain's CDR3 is CAWDRGPGEQYF. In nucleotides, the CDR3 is TGTGCCTGGGACAGGGGGCCGGGGGAGCAGTACTTC.

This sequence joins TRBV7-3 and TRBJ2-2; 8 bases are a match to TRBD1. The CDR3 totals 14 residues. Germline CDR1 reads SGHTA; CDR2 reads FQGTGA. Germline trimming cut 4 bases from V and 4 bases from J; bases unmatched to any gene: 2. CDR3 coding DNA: TGTGCCAGCAGCTCGGGACAGGTCACCGGGGAGCTGTTTTTT. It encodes CASSSGQVTGELFF.

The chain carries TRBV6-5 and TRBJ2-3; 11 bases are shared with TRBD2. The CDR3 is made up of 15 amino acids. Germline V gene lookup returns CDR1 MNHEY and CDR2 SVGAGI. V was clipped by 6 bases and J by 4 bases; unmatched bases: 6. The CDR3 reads CASRTSGSVSDTQYF. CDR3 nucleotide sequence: TGTGCCAGCAGAACTAGCGGGAGTGTCTCAGATACGCAGTATTTT.

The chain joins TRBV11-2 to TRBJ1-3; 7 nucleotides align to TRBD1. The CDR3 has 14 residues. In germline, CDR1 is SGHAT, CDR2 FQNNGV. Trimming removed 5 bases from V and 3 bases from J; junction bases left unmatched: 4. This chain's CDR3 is CASSPGTVGNTIYF. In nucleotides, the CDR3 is TGTGCCAGCAGCCCTGGGACAGTTGGAAACACCATATATTTT.

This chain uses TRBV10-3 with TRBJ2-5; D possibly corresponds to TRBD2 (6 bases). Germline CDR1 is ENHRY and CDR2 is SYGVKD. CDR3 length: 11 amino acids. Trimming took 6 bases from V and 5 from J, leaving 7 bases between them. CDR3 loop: CAIREGETQYF. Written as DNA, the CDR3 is TGTGCCATCAGGGAGGGGGAGACCCAGTACTTC.

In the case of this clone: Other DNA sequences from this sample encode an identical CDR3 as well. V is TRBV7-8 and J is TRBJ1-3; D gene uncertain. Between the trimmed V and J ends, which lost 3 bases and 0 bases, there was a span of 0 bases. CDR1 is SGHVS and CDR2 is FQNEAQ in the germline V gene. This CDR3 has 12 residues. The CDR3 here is CASSFSGNTIYF. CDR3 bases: TGTGCCAGCAGCTTCTCTGGAAACACCATATATTTT.

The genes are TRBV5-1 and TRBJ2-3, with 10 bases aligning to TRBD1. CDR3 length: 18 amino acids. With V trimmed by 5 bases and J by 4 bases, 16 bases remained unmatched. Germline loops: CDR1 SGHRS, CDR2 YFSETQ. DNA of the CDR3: TGCGCCAGCAGTTTACTGGGGGTCCGGGACAGGGGATCAGATACGCAGTATTTT. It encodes CASSLLGVRDRGSDTQYF.

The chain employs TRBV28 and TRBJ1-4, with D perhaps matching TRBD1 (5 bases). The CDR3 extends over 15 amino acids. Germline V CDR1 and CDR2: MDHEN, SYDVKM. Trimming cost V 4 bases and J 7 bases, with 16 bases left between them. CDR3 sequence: CASSSRLGAGEKLFF. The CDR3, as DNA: TGTGCCAGCAGTTCCCGCTTAGGGGCCGGTGAAAAACTGTTTTTT.

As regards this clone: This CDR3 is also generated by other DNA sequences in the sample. This CDR3 is CASSSVGETQYF. In DNA form, the CDR3 reads TGTGCCAGCAGCTCCGTGGGCGAGACCCAGTACTTC. The rearrangement uses TRBV7-9 and TRBJ2-5; D gene uncertain. The V gene lost 4 bases and the J gene lost 5 bases, with 8 bases spanning the gap. In germline, CDR1 is SEHNR, CDR2 FQNEAQ (reference sequence). This CDR3 has 12 amino acids. Full variable domain (outside the CDR3, taken from reference TRBV7-9 and TRBJ2-5): DTGVSQNPRHKITKRGQNVTFRCDPISEHNRLYWYRQTLGQGPEFLTYFQNEAQLEKSRLLSDRFSAERPKGSFSTLEIQRTEQGDSAMYLCASSSVGETQYFGPGTRLLVL.

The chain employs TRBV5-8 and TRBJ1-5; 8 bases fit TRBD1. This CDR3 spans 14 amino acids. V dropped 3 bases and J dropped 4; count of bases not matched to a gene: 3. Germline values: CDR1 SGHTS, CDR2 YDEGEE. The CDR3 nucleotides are TGTGCCAGCAGCTCACAGGGGGGAAATCAGCCCCAGCATTTT. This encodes CASSSQGGNQPQHF.

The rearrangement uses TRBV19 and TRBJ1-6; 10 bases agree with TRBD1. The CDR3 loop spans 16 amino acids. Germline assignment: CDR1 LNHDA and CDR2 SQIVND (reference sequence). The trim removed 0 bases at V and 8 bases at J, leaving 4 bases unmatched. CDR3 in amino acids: CASSIEWDRGDSPLHF. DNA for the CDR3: TGTGCCAGTAGTATAGAATGGGACAGGGGAGATTCACCCCTCCACTTT.

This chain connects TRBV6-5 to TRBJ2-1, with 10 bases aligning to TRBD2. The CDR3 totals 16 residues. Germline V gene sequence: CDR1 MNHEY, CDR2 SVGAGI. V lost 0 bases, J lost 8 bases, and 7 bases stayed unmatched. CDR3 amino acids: CASSYSGLAGDYEQFF. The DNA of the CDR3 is TGTGCCAGCAGTTACTCCGGGCTAGCGGGAGACTATGAGCAGTTCTTC.

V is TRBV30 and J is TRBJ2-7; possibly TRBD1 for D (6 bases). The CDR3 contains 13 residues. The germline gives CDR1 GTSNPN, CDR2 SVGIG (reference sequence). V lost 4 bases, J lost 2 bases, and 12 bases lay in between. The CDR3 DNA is TGTGCCTGGACACAGGGTTGGACCTACGAGCAGTACTTC. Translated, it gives CAWTQGWTYEQYF.

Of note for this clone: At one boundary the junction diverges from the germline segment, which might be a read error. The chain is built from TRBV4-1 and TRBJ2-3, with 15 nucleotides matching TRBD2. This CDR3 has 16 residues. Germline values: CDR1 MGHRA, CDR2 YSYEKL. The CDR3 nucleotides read TGCGCCAGCAGACAAGGGACTAGCGGGGGGAGCGGGACGCAGTATTTT. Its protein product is CASRQGTSGGSGTQYF.

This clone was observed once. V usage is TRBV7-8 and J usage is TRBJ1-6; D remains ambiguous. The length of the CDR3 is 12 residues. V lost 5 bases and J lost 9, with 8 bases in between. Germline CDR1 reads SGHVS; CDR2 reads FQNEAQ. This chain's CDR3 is CASSQRFSPLHF. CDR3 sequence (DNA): TGTGCCAGCAGCCAGCGATTTTCACCCCTCCACTTT.

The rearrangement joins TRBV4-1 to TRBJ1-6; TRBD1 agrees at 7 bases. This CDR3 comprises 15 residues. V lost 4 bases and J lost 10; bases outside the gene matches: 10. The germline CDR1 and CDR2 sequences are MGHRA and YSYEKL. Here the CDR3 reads CASSPSEGAHSPLHF. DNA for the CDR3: TGCGCCAGCAGCCCATCGGAGGGGGCTCACTCACCCCTCCACTTT.

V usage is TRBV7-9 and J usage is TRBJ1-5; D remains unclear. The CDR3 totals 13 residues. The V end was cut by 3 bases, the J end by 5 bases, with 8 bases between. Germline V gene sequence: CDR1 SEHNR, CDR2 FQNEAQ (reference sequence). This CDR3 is CASSFEEDQPQHF. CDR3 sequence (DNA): TGTGCCAGCAGCTTCGAGGAGGATCAGCCCCAGCATTTT.

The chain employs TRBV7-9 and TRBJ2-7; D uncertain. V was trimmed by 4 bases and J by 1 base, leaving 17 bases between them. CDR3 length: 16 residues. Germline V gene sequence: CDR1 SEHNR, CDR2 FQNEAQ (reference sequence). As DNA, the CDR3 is TGTGCCAGCAGCTCCCCCCCCCGGAACCCTTCCTACGAGCAGTACTTC. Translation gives CASSSPPRNPSYEQYF.

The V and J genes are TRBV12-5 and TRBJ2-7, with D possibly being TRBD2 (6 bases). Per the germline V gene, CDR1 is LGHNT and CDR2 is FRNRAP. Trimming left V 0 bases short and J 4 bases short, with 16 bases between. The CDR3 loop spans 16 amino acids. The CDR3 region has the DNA TGTGCTAGTGGTTTGGTACTTAGACTAGACGGTTACGAGCAGTACTTC. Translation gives CASGLVLRLDGYEQYF.

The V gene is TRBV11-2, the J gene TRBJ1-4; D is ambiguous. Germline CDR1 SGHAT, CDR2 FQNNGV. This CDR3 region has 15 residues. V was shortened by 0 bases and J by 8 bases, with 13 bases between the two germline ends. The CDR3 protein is CASSLDRGRAEKLFF. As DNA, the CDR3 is TGTGCCAGCAGCTTAGATCGCGGGCGCGCAGAAAAACTGTTTTTT.

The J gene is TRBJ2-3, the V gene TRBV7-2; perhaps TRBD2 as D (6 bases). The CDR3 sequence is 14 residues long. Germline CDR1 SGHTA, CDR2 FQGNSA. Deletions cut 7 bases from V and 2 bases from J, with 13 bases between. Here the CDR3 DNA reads TGTGCCAGCACCCCCGGGGGAAACACAGATACGCAGTATTTT. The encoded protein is CASTPGGNTDTQYF.

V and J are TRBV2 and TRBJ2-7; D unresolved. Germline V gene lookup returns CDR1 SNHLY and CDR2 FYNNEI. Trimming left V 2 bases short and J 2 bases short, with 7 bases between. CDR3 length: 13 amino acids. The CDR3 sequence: CASSEMVPYEQYF. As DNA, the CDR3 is TGTGCCAGCAGTGAAATGGTGCCCTACGAGCAGTACTTC.

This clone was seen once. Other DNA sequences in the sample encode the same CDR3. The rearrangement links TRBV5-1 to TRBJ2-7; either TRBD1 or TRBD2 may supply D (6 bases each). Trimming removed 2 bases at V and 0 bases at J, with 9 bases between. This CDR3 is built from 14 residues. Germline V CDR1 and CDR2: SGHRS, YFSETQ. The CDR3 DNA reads TGCGCCAGCAGCTTAGGGGGGAACTCCTACGAGCAGTACTTC. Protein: CASSLGGNSYEQYF.